This paragraph covers one T cell receptor beta chain sequence. Participants were aged 18 to 89 years from 20 to 30 US areas. These data belong to a study of blood T cell repertoires in COVID-19. Study at large: The samples span acute and convalescent COVID-19 from the United States, Italy and Spain. T cells, B-cell-depleted T cells, or PBMCs provided the cDNA or gDNA that served as material.

Source study methods: Nucleated cell number was recorded as an estimate derived from reference gene primer amplification. Repertoires were generated with immunoSEQ multiplex PCR, while TCRdb's copy carries only in-frame clones and drops some. V and J calls and clone size follow that table, whereas D and trimming were derived from the DNA. The sample consists of roughly 260,000 clones, roughly 89% of them appearing once. Sequencing was performed on PBMCs or T cells enriched from blood (not recorded which). This TCR derives from a woman aged 25 to 45 with acute COVID-19.

The CDR3 bases are TGTGCCAGCAGCAGGGGGACTTCTTATGGCTACACCTTC. Protein sequence: CASSRGTSYGYTF. The chain employs TRBV6-5 and TRBJ1-2; 7 nucleotides align to TRBD1. Germline CDR1 and CDR2: MNHEY and SVGAGI. Unmatched junction bases numbered 6, after V lost 6 bases and J lost 5 bases. The CDR3 totals 13 residues.